This T cell receptor beta chain stems from a study of T cells in Graves' hyperthyroidism and ophthalmopathy (dated by TCRdb to between 2018 and 2020). Broadly, across the study: Peripheral blood samples were taken at initial diagnosis, before any treatment was given. To identify distinguishing TCR V-J signatures, a discovery cohort of 95 to 100 patients was used, comprising 43 with Graves' ophthalmopathy and some 57 with stable Graves' hyperthyroidism. Whether ophthalmopathy could be predicted prospectively was tested in an independent validation cohort made up of about 20 hyperthyroidism patients plus 17 patients who later progressed to ophthalmopathy. For training and testing, the 100 or so patients in the discovery cohort were randomly divided in a 7:3 ratio. Thyroid tissue and blood T-cell repertoires from over 5 Graves' hyperthyroidism patients were also compared in the study. After sampling, hyperthyroidism patients received methimazole starting at 30 mg daily, and ophthalmopathy patients received high-dose intravenous methylprednisolone. The paper describes TCR Vbeta CDR3 sequencing of some 130 peripheral blood samples, made up of 43 ophthalmopathy patients, 70 to 80 hyperthyroidism patients and approximately 17 progressor patients.

TCR beta CDR3 regions were amplified from RNA transcripts. The TCR CDR3 was subjected to a first round of RT-PCR using the HTBI primer set and the Qiagen OneStep RT-PCR kit. Libraries were constructed in a second round of multiplex PCR, after which size selection and purification were carried out. Sequencing of the libraries was done on an Illumina HiSeq2000 using paired-end 100 bp reads. In the paper's pipeline: SOAPnuke was used to process the raw data, with reads discarded if the reads contained adapters or uncalled bases, had a mean Phred below 15, or lacked an exact constant-primer or identifier match. COPE v1.2.5 was used to merge high-quality paired reads, and clonotypes were defined as unique nucleotide sequences. MiTCR v1.1 was used to align the clonotypes against IMGT TRBV, TRBD and TRBJ reference segments. Analysis was restricted to V-J combinations with a frequency above 0.0001, which covered 98% to 99.2% of repertoires. A TCS score was defined as the ratio of F50 (clonal expansion) to E x V (chaos), with BLOSUM62-based TCRdist applied between CDR3 peptides within each V-J. Welch's t-statistics and random forest reduced several hundred V-J features to some 14, which were used in a naive Bayes classifier (R e1071). Using fastp trimming at Q25 and MiXCR clonotype assembly, TCRdb reanalyzed the public sequencing data and kept in-frame beta chains. Here each entry gathers all rows of one CDR3 protein and keeps the most common genes and DNA. The V and J calls come from TCRdb's annotation, not from the publication. In all, the sample holds about 640,000 distinct CDR3 sequences, and about 15% of those were seen once. Of the sample, about 12% is held by the ten largest clones.

Ophthalmopathy patients had moderately to severely active disease, Clinical Activity Score of at least 3, NOSPECS grade of at least 4, and duration under 3 months. Exclusion was applied to patients with uncontrolled infections, other autoimmune diseases, pregnancy or lactation. Diagnoses were established on the basis of clinical symptoms, serum thyroxine and TRAb, thyroid ultrasound, and orbital computed tomography. Ficoll-Paque density gradient centrifugation was used to isolate PBMCs from 8 to 10 ml of fresh peripheral blood. Trizol reagent was used to extract total RNA, and RNA quality was then checked on an Agilent 2100 Bioanalyzer. General findings and caveats noted by the study authors: In validation, the model predicted progression to ophthalmopathy with 60% to 71% sensitivity and about 72% specificity, a median of 6.5 months before onset. Sample size was not statistically predetermined, and blinding of investigators to group allocation was not performed. A 13 V-J signature model separated ophthalmopathy from stable hyperthyroidism, with 87.88% sensitivity and approximately 81% specificity in cross-validation and 80%/75% in testing. Most expanded thyroid clonotypes (frequency above 0.001) were also detected in blood, a finding suggesting that blood repertoires may reflect thyroid immune responses.

Many counts were recorded for this clonotype. Its binding antigen is unknown. No clone much larger than this one lies a single base away; base qualities are absent. The germline V gene (reference sequence) specifies SEHNR as CDR1 and FQNEAQ as CDR2. Counted from cysteine to phenylalanine, this CDR3 has 13 amino acids. Only the CDR3 DNA is retained, 39 bases long and in frame from the first base. V lost 3 bases and J lost 4 bases; the stretch between them is 9 bases long. What was sequenced was blood. The rearranged segments are TRBV7-9 and TRBJ2-5, with the D call perhaps TRBD1 or TRBD2, each one matching 5 bases. This TCR came from a woman between 45 and 65 years old with Graves' ophthalmopathy. The base sequence is TGTGCCAGCAGCTTTGAGGGGAGAGAGACCCAGTACTTC. The translation is CASSFEGRETQYF.